This T cell receptor (beta chain) is from a study of blood T cell repertoires in COVID-19. Overall study: The cDNA or gDNA used as material had been derived from T cells, B-cell-depleted T cells, or PBMCs.

Per the original data handling: Reference gene primer amplification gave estimated nucleated cell counts. The table came from immunoSEQ multiplex PCR; TCRdb's copy has only in-frame clones and leaves some out. V, J and clone size derive from that table, while D and trimming were established from the DNA sequence. There are a few hundred thousand clones in the sample; approximately 91% occur only once, and roughly 0.8% lies in the top ten. This clone was picked up one time. CDR1 and CDR2 (germline): LNHDA, SQIVND (reference sequence). This CDR3 has 17 residues. Losses at the gene ends were 3 bases for V and 5 bases for J; bases not matched to a gene: 12.

The clonotype was recovered from a woman under 40 with acute or convalescent COVID-19. This chain joins TRBV19 and TRBJ2-7, with TRBD2 matching over 11 bases. The sample comprised peripheral blood. CDR3 in amino acids: CASSIWASGRYKNEQYF. For the CDR3, the DNA is TGTGCCAGTAGTATCTGGGCTAGCGGGAGGTATAAAAACGAGCAGTACTTC.